The next 26 T cell receptor beta chains were all read from a single sample in a study of cytomegalovirus exposure and HLA in healthy donors (dated by TCRdb to between 2016 and 2019). Library method: the immunoSEQ multiplex PCR assay. For the multiplex PCR, a mixture combining 60 forward primers for TCR Vbeta segments and 13 reverse primers for TCR Jbeta segments was used. What TCRdb holds here is the immuneACCESS table cut down to in-frame rearrangements. Part of the clones is not present; checked against another copy, under half of the missing clones reflect an unresolved V gene, and the others are unexplained. For this sample the table gives about 140,000 clones, of which approximately 80% were detected only once. Of the sample, around 2.5% is held by the ten largest clones. The sample comprised PBMCs. Every receptor here comes from a man aged 45-65 years in good health and CMV-seronegative.

This chain links TRBV19 with TRBJ1-4; D not resolved. CDR1 and CDR2 (germline): LNHDA, SQIVND (reference sequence). The CDR3 extends over 15 amino acids. Trimming removed 6 bases at V and 0 bases at J, with 11 bases between. Written as DNA, the CDR3 is TGTGCCAGTAGCCCTTTGGGAGCAACTAATGAAAAACTGTTTTTT. Its protein is CASSPLGATNEKLFF.

The chain uses TRBV7-9 and TRBJ2-7; possible D gene TRBD2, 5 bases. The CDR3 extends over 15 amino acids. Trimming shortened V by 0 bases and J by 5 bases, and 14 bases separated the two germline ends. CDR1 SEHNR and CDR2 FQNEAQ come from the germline V gene (reference sequence). DNA for the CDR3: TGTGCCAGCAGCTTAGCCCACCGAGGGTCGCACGAGCAGTACTTC. Translating it yields CASSLAHRGSHEQYF.

A note on this clone: One end of the junction varies from germline; a read error may be responsible. This chain connects TRBV25-1 to TRBJ1-4, with D unclear. Germline CDR1 and CDR2: MGHDK and SYGVNS. This CDR3 contains 13 residues. CDR3 protein: CAGSEPQNEKLFF. The CDR3 DNA is TGTGCCGGCAGTGAACCCCAGAATGAAAAACTGTTTTTT. Complete variable domain (other parts from reference TRBV25-1 and TRBJ1-4): EADIYQTPRYLVIGTGKKITLECSQTMGHDKMYWYQQDPGMELHLIHYSYGVNSTEKGDLSSESTVSRIRTEHFPLTLESARPSHTSQYLCAGSEPQNEKLFFGSGTQLSVL.

The V and J genes are TRBV27 and TRBJ1-4; 8 bases line up with TRBD1. This CDR3 region has 13 residues. V lost 6 bases and J lost 7; bases outside the gene matches: 4. In germline, CDR1 is MNHEY, CDR2 SMNVEV (reference sequence). The CDR3 nucleotides are TGTGCCAGCAGGCGGACAGGGACTGAAAAACTGTTTTTT. Protein product: CASRRTGTEKLFF.

The CDR3 sequence: CASGGVISNTEAFF. The CDR3 DNA reads as TGTGCCAGCGGGGGTGTTATCAGTAACACTGAAGCTTTCTTT. The V and J genes are TRBV19 and TRBJ1-1, with D perhaps matching TRBD1 (5 bases). The CDR3 covers 14 residues. Per the germline V gene, CDR1 is LNHDA and CDR2 is SQIVND (reference sequence). Trimming removed 9 bases at V and 2 bases at J, with 16 bases between. Full variable domain (missing parts from reference TRBV19 and TRBJ1-1): DGGITQSPKYLFRKEGQNVTLSCEQNLNHDAMYWYRQDPGQGLRLIYYSQIVNDFQKGDIAEGYSVSREKKESFPLTVTSAQKNPTAFYLCASGGVISNTEAFFGQGTRLTVV.

The genes are TRBV11-2 and TRBJ2-7; tentative D call: TRBD2 (6 bases). Trimming pared 3 bases from V and 4 bases from J, leaving 10 bases between. Germline-derived CDR1 and CDR2 are SGHAT and FQNNGV. This CDR3 comprises 13 residues. The CDR3 region is CASSFQGGYEQYF. The CDR3, as DNA: TGTGCCAGCAGCTTTCAGGGAGGATACGAGCAGTACTTC.

V and J are TRBV19 and TRBJ2-7; TRBD1 is a possible D gene (5 bases). This CDR3 has 13 amino acids. The germline V gene encodes CDR1 LNHDA and CDR2 SQIVND (reference sequence). The V and J ends lost 4 bases and 6 bases respectively, with 13 bases between them. This chain's CDR3 is CASSTTRAGEQYF. CDR3 sequence (DNA): TGTGCCAGTAGTACAACCAGGGCTGGCGAGCAGTACTTC.

V gene TRBV27 combines with J gene TRBJ1-1; D possibly corresponds to TRBD1 (6 bases). The CDR3 length is 13 residues. Germline-derived CDR1 and CDR2 are MNHEY and SMNVEV (reference sequence). V was cut by 2 bases and J by 10 bases, with 14 bases left in between. The CDR3 DNA sequence: TGTGCCAGCAGTTTAGTATCGAGGGGGATAGCTTTCTTT. Translation gives CASSLVSRGIAFF.

This clone was picked up a small number of times. V and J are TRBV7-2 and TRBJ2-7; TRBD1 aligns across 7 bases. Germline CDR1 SGHTA, CDR2 FQGNSA. The junction had 7 bases not matched to a gene; V was cut back by 1 base and J by 4 bases. The CDR3 sequence is 15 residues long. The CDR3 here is CASSLGQGLSYEQYF. CDR3 sequence (DNA): TGTGCCAGCAGCTTAGGACAGGGCCTTTCATACGAGCAGTACTTC.

The chain is built from TRBV7-2 and TRBJ2-5; no firm D call. The CDR3 consists of 11 residues. Germline CDR1 SGHTA, CDR2 FQGNSA. The V and J ends lost 5 bases and 9 bases respectively, with 10 bases between them. The CDR3 DNA reads TGTGCCAGCAGCGCCCACAGTCCCCAGTACTTC. Translating gives CASSAHSPQYF.

The chain employs TRBV29-1 and TRBJ2-3; the match to TRBD1 covers 8 bases. This CDR3 region has 12 residues. The V gene's germline CDR1 is SQVTM and CDR2 ANQGSEA. V lost 4 bases to trimming and J lost 5 bases; unmatched junction nucleotides: 2. In DNA, the CDR3 is TGCAGCGTTGCCGGGACAGGAGATACGCAGTATTTT. Protein product: CSVAGTGDTQYF.

This rearrangement joins TRBV5-4 to TRBJ1-1, with D unresolved. Trimming stripped 0 bases from V and 1 base from J, with 10 bases between. Looked up from germline, CDR1 is SGHNT and CDR2 is YYREEE (reference sequence). The length of the CDR3 is 15 residues. CDR3 in amino acids: CASSLDRRGNTEAFF. Written as DNA, the CDR3 is TGTGCCAGCAGCTTGGACCGGCGAGGGAACACTGAAGCTTTCTTT.

The genes are TRBV6-6 and TRBJ2-1, with 9 positions matching TRBD2. Germline values: CDR1 MNHNY, CDR2 SVGAGI (reference sequence). The V and J ends lost 11 bases and 7 bases, in that order; junction bases with no gene match: 15. The CDR3 contains 15 residues. The CDR3 loop is CACLAAVAGVNEQFF. In nucleotides, the CDR3 is TGTGCCTGCTTAGCCGCAGTAGCGGGGGTGAATGAGCAGTTCTTC.

CDR3 sequence: CASSLGTVAANEKLFF. As DNA, the CDR3 is TGCGCCAGCAGCTTGGGAACGGTTGCGGCTAATGAAAAACTGTTTTTT. The chain uses TRBV5-1 and TRBJ1-4; no firm D call. The ends were cut back, 0 bases at V and 3 bases at J, with 12 bases in the middle. Germline V gives CDR1 SGHRS, CDR2 YFSETQ. This CDR3 spans 16 amino acids.

This rearrangement joins TRBV15 to TRBJ1-1; D not resolved. In germline, CDR1 is LNHNV, CDR2 YYDKDF (reference sequence). V was clipped by 2 bases and J by 0 bases, with 4 bases between them. The CDR3 spans 13 residues. CDR3 sequence reads: CATSRQMNTEAFF. The CDR3 DNA reads as TGTGCCACCAGCAGACAGATGAACACTGAAGCTTTCTTT. Variable domain in full (rest from reference TRBV15 and TRBJ1-1): DAMVIQNPRYQVTQFGKPVTLSCSQTLNHNVMYWYQQKSSQAPKLLFHYYDKDFNNEADTPDNFQSRRPNTSFCFLDIRSPGLGDTAMYLCATSRQMNTEAFFGQGTRLTVV.

This clone was detected only once. J is TRBJ1-2 and V is TRBV7-8; 7 bases fit TRBD1. The CDR3 is 15 residues long. Germline CDR1 and CDR2: SGHVS and FQNEAQ. V shed 3 bases and J 6 bases; nucleotides not matched to a gene: 10. The CDR3 nucleotides read TGTGCCAGCAGCTTTGCGGGCAGGGGGTCAGATGGCTACACCTTC. It is translated as CASSFAGRGSDGYTF.

The chain joins TRBV7-9 to TRBJ2-5; D gene ambiguous. Trimming removed 7 bases at V and 2 bases at J, with 29 bases between. Germline CDR1 and CDR2: SEHNR and FQNEAQ (reference sequence). There are 19 residues in the CDR3. As DNA, the CDR3 is TGTGCCAGCAACGTCATCCCCGATTGGCCCTCTTACAATCAAGAGACCCAGTACTTC. As protein: CASNVIPDWPSYNQETQYF.

For this clone: The junction and the germline gene differ at one end; a read error may be behind it. The sample holds other DNA sequences that translate to the same CDR3. The gene calls are TRBV29-1 and TRBJ1-3; TRBD1 is a possible D gene (5 bases). The germline V gene encodes CDR1 SQVTM and CDR2 ANQGSEA. CDR3 length: 13 amino acids. The CDR3 loop is CSVEEGSGNTIYF. The CDR3 DNA reads TGCAGCGTTGAGGAGGGGTCTGGGAACACCATATATTTT.

The rearrangement joins TRBV7-9 to TRBJ2-7; 11 bases line up with TRBD2. The CDR3 is 15 residues long. J was trimmed by 5 bases and V by 1 base; bases with no gene match: 4. Germline CDR1 reads SEHNR; CDR2 reads FQNEAQ (reference sequence). This CDR3 reads CASSLVTSGNHEQYF. DNA of the CDR3: TGTGCCAGCAGCTTAGTGACTAGCGGGAACCACGAGCAGTACTTC.

The gene calls are TRBV7-9 and TRBJ1-4, with D unresolved. CDR3 length: 16 residues. V was trimmed by 0 bases and J by 4 bases, leaving 12 bases between them. Germline V gives CDR1 SEHNR, CDR2 FQNEAQ (reference sequence). The CDR3 DNA reads as TGTGCCAGCAGCTTAGCGCTAGGTGATCGTAATGAAAAACTGTTTTTT. Its protein product is CASSLALGDRNEKLFF.

V usage is TRBV6-5 and J usage is TRBJ2-3, with D perhaps TRBD1 (5 bases). V lost 6 bases and J 7 bases, leaving 20 bases between the germline ends. The V gene's germline CDR1 is MNHEY and CDR2 SVGAGI. The CDR3 is 15 amino acids. This CDR3 is CASRADGATQYTQYF. In DNA form, the CDR3 reads TGTGCCAGCAGAGCCGATGGGGCTACACAATATACGCAGTATTTT.

The chain employs TRBV7-3 and TRBJ1-1; 7 nucleotides match TRBD1. The CDR3 spans 14 residues. The germline CDR1 and CDR2 sequences are SGHTA and FQGTGA. Unmatched junction bases numbered 3, after V lost 4 bases and J lost 1 base. In DNA, the CDR3 is TGTGCCAGCAGCTCAGGGGGGCCGAACACTGAAGCTTTCTTT. Its translation is CASSSGGPNTEAFF.

The chain employs TRBV4-1 and TRBJ1-4; the D gene is possibly TRBD1 (5 bases). Germline V lookup: CDR1 MGHRA, CDR2 YSYEKL. The CDR3 is 19 residues long. Trimming removed 4 bases at V and 0 bases at J, with 21 bases between. The CDR3 coding sequence is TGCGCCAGCAGCCCCCAGCGGGGGACCCCGATTGCAACTAATGAAAAACTGTTTTTT. It is translated as CASSPQRGTPIATNEKLFF.

The rearrangement links TRBV29-1 to TRBJ1-1; 9 positions agree with TRBD1. The germline V gene encodes CDR1 SQVTM and CDR2 ANQGSEA. V shed 4 bases, J shed 5 bases, and the junction held 8 bases outside the gene matches. The CDR3 has 14 residues. This CDR3 is CSVGSQGAGTEAFF. The CDR3 nucleotides read TGCAGCGTTGGCTCACAGGGGGCGGGAACTGAAGCTTTCTTT.

V gene TRBV6-6 combines with J gene TRBJ2-2; the D is unclear. CDR3 length: 13 amino acids. The germline V gene encodes CDR1 MNHNY and CDR2 SVGAGI (reference sequence). V gave up 4 bases and J gave up 8 bases, with 11 bases separating them. The CDR3 DNA reads as TGTGCCAGCAGTTCCCCCTTTTCGGGGGAGCTGTTTTTT. Translation: CASSSPFSGELFF.

The rearrangement joins TRBV7-3 to TRBJ1-1, with TRBD1 as a possible D gene (6 bases). CDR1 SGHTA and CDR2 FQGTGA come from the germline V gene. CDR3 length equals 15 residues. V lost 2 bases, J lost 1 base, and 11 bases lay in between. This chain's CDR3 is CASSLGTSTNTEAFF. The CDR3 region has the DNA TGTGCCAGCAGCTTAGGGACATCGACGAACACTGAAGCTTTCTTT.